Shown below are 14 T cell receptor beta chains from a single sample sequenced in a study of CD8+ T cells in alopecia areata. Treatment reported: oral pan-JAK inhibitor, 5-10 mg twice daily. cDNA prepared by RNA extraction and subsequent reverse transcription served as the template for sequencing. Clones were sequenced by immunoSEQ multiplex PCR, and TCRdb holds only the in-frame ones, with some missing. The sample lists over 150,000 clones, about 48% occurring once. Sequenced here: CD8+ T cells sorted from blood, sampled at week 24, from a patient treated with tofacitinib. The origin of the receptors is a human donor with alopecia areata.

This chain joins TRBV2 and TRBJ1-1; a possible D gene is TRBD1 (6 bases). V lost 7 bases to trimming and J lost 1 base, with 16 bases between them. The CDR3 loop spans 15 amino acids. Germline CDR1 reads SNHLY; CDR2 reads FYNNEI. CDR3 region: CASKPSPQGNTEAFF. In nucleotides, the CDR3 is TGTGCCAGCAAACCCTCTCCACAGGGGAACACTGAAGCTTTCTTT.

The chain carries TRBV23-1 and TRBJ2-1; 11 bases map to TRBD2. TRBV23-1 is given ORF status, its function remaining uncertain. The CDR3 is 17 amino acids. Unmatched junction bases numbered 7, after V lost 4 bases and J lost 2 bases. The CDR3 region is CASSPGLAETPYNEQFF. The CDR3 DNA reads TGCGCCAGCAGTCCGGGACTAGCGGAAACCCCCTACAATGAGCAGTTCTTC.

The gene calls are TRBV5-4 and TRBJ2-1; D gene uncertain. CDR1 and CDR2 (germline): SGHNT, YYREEE (reference sequence). This CDR3 is built from 15 residues. V gave up 4 bases and J gave up 5 bases, with 16 bases separating them. CDR3 nucleotide sequence: TGTGCCAGCAGCCCTGCCGTGGTGGTTGACAATGAGCAGTTCTTC. It codes for CASSPAVVVDNEQFF.

The chain is built from TRBV7-9 and TRBJ1-1, with D hard to call. CDR3 size: 13 residues. Germline V gene lookup returns CDR1 SEHNR and CDR2 FQNEAQ (reference sequence). Trimming cost V 3 bases and J 7 bases, with 12 bases left between them. CDR3 amino acids: CASSLHGDVEAFF. The DNA for the CDR3 is TGTGCCAGCAGCTTGCATGGGGATGTTGAAGCTTTCTTT.

CDR3 protein: CASSLSQGPKHQPQHF. The CDR3 region has the DNA TGTGCCAGCAGTTTATCGCAGGGACCGAAGCATCAGCCCCAGCATTTT. The chain carries TRBV27 and TRBJ1-5; D may be TRBD1 (5 bases). V was shortened by 0 bases and J by 5 bases, with 14 bases between the two germline ends. The CDR3 is 16 amino acids. Looked up from germline, CDR1 is MNHEY and CDR2 is SMNVEV (reference sequence).

The CDR3 region has the DNA TGCGCCAGCAGCCAAGACGGGGGCATTGAAGCTTTCTTT. As protein: CASSQDGGIEAFF. The chain carries TRBV4-1 and TRBJ1-1; a possible D gene is TRBD1 (6 bases). The germline gives CDR1 MGHRA, CDR2 YSYEKL. Trimming removed 0 bases from V and 7 bases from J, with 9 bases in between. The CDR3 is 13 amino acids.

The V call is TRBV4-3, the J call TRBJ1-1; 8 positions agree with TRBD1. Germline assignment: CDR1 LGHNA and CDR2 YSLEER. The CDR3 spans 17 residues. J was trimmed by 5 bases and V by 0 bases; bases with no gene match: 11. The CDR3 protein is CASSQDQDREVGTEAFF. In DNA, the CDR3 is TGCGCCAGCAGCCAAGATCAGGACAGGGAAGTTGGAACTGAAGCTTTCTTT.

The table lists this clone with a few counts. The rearrangement uses TRBV29-1 and TRBJ2-7; tentatively, D is TRBD1 (6 bases). CDR1 and CDR2 from the germline V gene are SQVTM and ANQGSEA. The length of the CDR3 is 12 residues. Trimming left V 5 bases short and J 1 base short, with 9 bases between. The CDR3 DNA sequence: TGCAGCGTTTCCGGGACATCCTACGAGCAGTACTTC. It specifies CSVSGTSYEQYF.

This chain links TRBV30 with TRBJ1-2; D may be TRBD1 (5 bases). The length of the CDR3 is 15 residues. Germline V CDR1 and CDR2: GTSNPN, SVGIG (reference sequence). Trimming stripped 5 bases from V and 0 bases from J, with 16 bases between. CDR3 coding DNA: TGTGCCTGGTCAAACGACAGACTACCTAACTATGGCTACACCTTC. Its translation: CAWSNDRLPNYGYTF.

The chain carries TRBV14 and TRBJ2-1, with D hard to call. Trimming took 1 base from V and 10 from J, leaving 8 bases between them. From germline, CDR1 is SGHDN and CDR2 FVKESK. The CDR3 contains 12 residues. CDR3 loop: CASSQGSREQFF. DNA for the CDR3: TGTGCCAGCAGCCAAGGAAGTCGCGAGCAGTTCTTC.

This clone is a singleton in its sample. This sample also contains other DNA sequences that code for the same CDR3. This chain uses TRBV4-3 with TRBJ1-6; D call uncertain. The CDR3 extends over 15 amino acids. Trimming left V 0 bases short and J 7 bases short, with 10 bases between. Germline V gene lookup returns CDR1 LGHNA and CDR2 YSLEER. The chain's CDR3 is CASSQDRTGNSPLHF. CDR3 nucleotide sequence: TGCGCCAGCAGCCAAGATCGGACGGGGAATTCACCCCTCCACTTT.

This clone was counted between two and nine times. The rearrangement joins TRBV6-6 to TRBJ2-2; unclear D gene. This CDR3 spans 12 amino acids. V was clipped by 8 bases and J by 1 base, with 5 bases between them. From germline, CDR1 is MNHNY and CDR2 SVGAGI (reference sequence). CDR3 residues: CASGVNTGELFF. CDR3 nucleotide sequence: TGTGCCAGCGGGGTGAACACCGGGGAGCTGTTTTTT.

This clone was detected a few times. CDR3 DNA: TGCAGCGTTGAAGGAGTAGCGGGGGGTTCTACCGGGGAGCTGTTTTTT. Its protein is CSVEGVAGGSTGELFF. V gene TRBV29-1 combines with J gene TRBJ2-2; 10 positions match TRBD2. Germline V gene sequence: CDR1 SQVTM, CDR2 ANQGSEA. Germline trimming cut 1 base from V and 5 bases from J; bases unmatched to any gene: 7. This CDR3 has 16 residues.

This clone was picked up a small number of times. The genes are TRBV29-1 and TRBJ2-2, with 7 bases that match TRBD1. Germline trimming cut 3 bases from V and 6 bases from J; bases unmatched to any gene: 7. Per the germline V gene, CDR1 is SQVTM and CDR2 is ANQGSEA. The CDR3 extends over 14 amino acids. CDR3 sequence reads: CSVDKGAQSGELFF. DNA for the CDR3: TGCAGCGTTGATAAGGGGGCTCAATCCGGGGAGCTGTTTTTT.